This TCR beta chain was recorded in a study of T cell repertoires in cytomegalovirus infection. Study background: In public TCR beta signatures, there were indications of both CMV infection and matching HLA type. Study-wide results and limits: Cumulated frequencies of public TCR beta families served to identify carriers of CMV plus the relevant HLA. HLA-C-restricted CMV-specific TCR beta clonotypes prevailed in the ex vivo response.

The V end was cut by 5 bases, the J end by 4 bases, with 20 bases between. Germline assignment: CDR1 SEHNR and CDR2 FQNEAQ (reference sequence). The CDR3 contains 16 residues. TCRdb fed the reads into MiXCR, producing one record per CDR3 protein. This table holds hundreds of thousands of distinct CDR3 sequences, roughly 9.5% found once. This clonotype showed up just a few times. Its antigen is not identified. V and J are TRBV7-9 and TRBJ1-2; possible D gene TRBD1, 6 bases. This TCR was sampled from a human donor in good health (CMV status not recorded). Some clones in this sample may be carry-over from other donors' samples. The specimen sequenced was PBMCs. Here the CDR3 reads CASSIGGLDSSYGYTF. CDR3 nucleotide sequence: TGTGCCAGCAGCATTGGGGGGTTGGACAGTAGCTATGGCTACACCTTC.